A selection of T cell receptor beta chains follows, all from one sample in a study of shared clonotypes between healthy human individuals. The repertoire was sequenced with immunoSEQ multiplex PCR; TCRdb's copy has only in-frame clones and lacks some. The sample includes around 2.1 million clones, 90% to 96% seen only once; the top ten take more than 0.1%. Sequences were obtained from naive CD4+ T cells sorted from blood. The receptors were sampled from a man younger than 30 in good health. Both conserved end residues are part of each CDR3. The order of the fields is D gene, clone size, J gene, V gene, CDR3 protein, CDR3 DNA. D genes are given only for firm matches. Rows give clone size only sometimes, using once, few, many, or a class for an expanded clone.

D: .; size: .; J: TRBJ1-1; V: TRBV11-3; CDR3: CASSPGGGGYAEAFF; DNA: TGTGCCAGCAGCCCAGGCGGGGGGGGTTACGCTGAAGCTTTCTTT
D: .; size: once; J: TRBJ1-1; V: TRBV6-1; CDR3: CASSVPTLNTEAFF; DNA: TGTGCCAGCAGTGTACCGACATTGAACACTGAAGCTTTCTTT
D: .; size: .; J: TRBJ1-4; V: TRBV5-4; CDR3: CASSMDWKSAKLFF; DNA: TGTGCCAGCAGCATGGACTGGAAATCGGCAAAACTGTTTTTT
D: TRBD1; size: .; J: TRBJ1-5; V: TRBV5-5; CDR3: CASTLGQALVPQHF; DNA: TGTGCCAGCACCCTAGGACAGGCCCTTGTGCCCCAGCATTTT
D: .; size: once; J: TRBJ2-7; V: TRBV2; CDR3: CASRPGAYEQYF; DNA: TGTGCCAGCAGACCTGGAGCCTACGAGCAGTACTTC
D: .; size: .; J: TRBJ1-4; V: TRBV6-6; CDR3: CASIAQATNEKLFF; DNA: TGTGCCAGCATCGCCCAAGCAACTAATGAAAAACTGTTTTTT
D: .; size: .; J: TRBJ2-2; V: TRBV11-3; CDR3: CASSQTTGTGELFF; DNA: TGTGCCAGCAGCCAGACGACAGGCACCGGGGAGCTGTTTTTT
D: .; size: .; J: TRBJ1-2; V: TRBV5-1; CDR3: CASTEGTSNYGYTF; DNA: TGCGCCAGCACGGAAGGCACTTCTAACTATGGCTACACCTTC
D: .; size: .; J: TRBJ1-1; V: TRBV13; CDR3: CASSPRPGLGTEAFF; DNA: TGTGCCAGCAGCCCCCGGCCAGGGTTGGGCACTGAAGCTTTCTTT
D: TRBD2; size: .; J: TRBJ2-5; V: TRBV4-1; CDR3: CASSQESGGGEETQYF; DNA: TGCGCCAGCAGCCAAGAGAGCGGGGGTGGAGAAGAGACCCAGTACTTC
D: TRBD2; size: .; J: TRBJ2-1; V: TRBV11-2; CDR3: CASSQTSGGANEQFF; DNA: TGTGCCAGCAGTCAAACTAGCGGGGGGGCCAATGAGCAGTTCTTC
D: .; size: .; J: TRBJ1-2; V: TRBV28; CDR3: CASSRGNYGYTF; DNA: TGTGCCAGCAGCAGGGGTAACTATGGCTACACCTTC
D: .; size: .; J: TRBJ2-7; V: TRBV2; CDR3: CASSEVLGSSYEQYF; DNA: TGTGCCAGCAGTGAAGTACTGGGGAGCTCCTACGAGCAGTACTTC
D: TRBD2; size: .; J: TRBJ2-7; V: TRBV6-5; CDR3: CASSRGGARTEQYF; DNA: TGTGCCAGCAGCCGCGGGGGAGCCCGTACTGAGCAGTACTTC
D: TRBD2; size: .; J: TRBJ2-7; V: TRBV9; CDR3: CASSPRPSGGAGEQYF; DNA: TGTGCCAGCAGCCCCCGCCCGAGCGGGGGGGCCGGCGAGCAGTACTTC
D: .; size: .; J: TRBJ2-7; V: TRBV7-9; CDR3: CASSGSVEQYF; DNA: TGTGCCAGCAGCGGTAGCGTCGAGCAGTACTTC
D: .; size: .; J: TRBJ2-3; V: TRBV5-1; CDR3: CASSLMRGATDTQYF; DNA: TGCGCCAGCAGCTTAATGAGGGGGGCCACAGATACGCAGTATTTT
D: .; size: .; J: TRBJ1-2; V: TRBV27; CDR3: CASSPNPLSGGTIAF; DNA: TGTGCCAGCAGTCCTAACCCCCTATCCGGGGGGACTATCGCCTTC
D: .; size: .; J: TRBJ2-2; V: TRBV5-1; CDR3: CASSPEGNTGELFF; DNA: TGCGCCAGCAGCCCGGAAGGGAACACCGGGGAGCTGTTTTTT
D: .; size: .; J: TRBJ1-4; V: TRBV28; CDR3: CASSPEGAGRANEKLFF; DNA: TGTGCCAGCAGCCCAGAGGGTGCAGGGCGGGCTAATGAAAAACTGTTTTTT
D: TRBD2; size: .; J: TRBJ2-7; V: TRBV7-2; CDR3: CASSLVGGASTYEQYF; DNA: TGTGCCAGCAGCTTGGTCGGGGGGGCCTCAACCTACGAGCAGTACTTC
D: TRBD2; size: .; J: TRBJ2-1; V: TRBV6-6; CDR3: CASSSQRGSSYNEQFF; DNA: TGTGCCAGCAGTTCCCAGCGGGGGAGCTCCTACAATGAGCAGTTCTTC
D: TRBD1; size: .; J: TRBJ1-2; V: TRBV6-6; CDR3: CASSYSDRGIVYGYTF; DNA: TGTGCCAGCAGTTACTCTGACAGGGGAATTGTGTATGGCTACACCTTC